This T cell receptor beta chain was profiled in a study of blood T cell repertoires in COVID-19. Study details: T cells, B-cell-depleted T cells, or PBMCs provided the cDNA or gDNA that served as material.

Authors' processing steps: Quantification of nucleated cells was approximated via reference gene primer amplification. Repertoires were generated with immunoSEQ multiplex PCR, while TCRdb's copy carries only in-frame clones and drops some. Clone size and V and J calls were adopted from that table, with D and trimming inferred from the DNA. The sample includes some 90,000 clones, 81% of them seen just once. V was trimmed by 5 bases and J by 15 bases, leaving 23 bases between them. This CDR3 spans 14 amino acids. Germline values: CDR1 SEHNR, CDR2 FQNEAQ (reference sequence). The source material was peripheral blood. The J gene is TRBJ2-1, the V gene TRBV7-9; D might be TRBD1 (7 bases). The receptor's source is a man in his 60s with acute or convalescent COVID-19. The CDR3 nucleotides read TGTGCCAGCAGCACCCAGACAGGGAAGGGACTTCTGTTCTTC. Residues: CASSTQTGKGLLFF.